The 25 T cell receptor beta chains given below trace back to one sample, sequenced in a study of somatic mutations in cytotoxic T cells in rheumatoid arthritis. TCRdb's copy holds only in-frame clones and misses some; the assay was immunoSEQ multiplex PCR. The repertoire consists of some 20,000 clones, with about four fifths occurring once and the leading ten covering about an eighth. The sample comprised CD8+ T cells sorted from blood. The receptors were gathered from an adult with rheumatoid arthritis.

The V and J genes are TRBV27 and TRBJ2-1; D may be TRBD2 (6 bases). The CDR3 has 15 residues. Germline values: CDR1 MNHEY, CDR2 SMNVEV (reference sequence). Trimming left V 2 bases short and J 0 bases short, with 8 bases between. The CDR3 protein is CASSLPGGSYNEQFF. The CDR3 nucleotides read TGTGCCAGCAGTTTACCCGGGGGCTCCTACAATGAGCAGTTCTTC.

The chain recombines TRBV9 with TRBJ2-7; the D gene could be TRBD1 or TRBD2 (7 bases each). The CDR3 contains 16 residues. The germline CDR1 and CDR2 sequences are SGDLS and YYNGEE. The V end lost 3 bases, the J end lost 3 bases, and 19 bases lay between the germline ends. This chain's CDR3 is CASSEGAGRGNYEQYF. CDR3 nucleotides: TGTGCCAGCAGCGAGGGGGCGGGGAGGGGAAACTACGAGCAGTACTTC.

J is TRBJ2-7 and V is TRBV7-2; possibly TRBD1 or TRBD2 for D (5 bases each). CDR3 length equals 16 residues. Trimming stripped 5 bases from V and 2 bases from J, with 19 bases between. CDR1 is SGHTA, CDR2 FQGNSA, per germline. CDR3 region: CASSQAGAGRPYEQYF. In DNA, the CDR3 is TGTGCCAGCAGCCAGGCCGGGGCAGGCCGGCCCTACGAGCAGTACTTC.

This rearrangement joins TRBV4-2 to TRBJ2-2; TRBD2 agrees at 9 bases. The CDR3 runs to 16 residues. V shed 3 bases and J 4 bases; nucleotides not matched to a gene: 6. Germline CDR1 reads LGHNA; CDR2 reads YNFKEQ. For the CDR3, the DNA is TGTGCCAGCAGCCAGCCCCCAGCGGGAGGCACCGGGGAGCTGTTTTTT. It yields the protein CASSQPPAGGTGELFF.

This clone has only one observation. The genes are TRBV27 and TRBJ2-1; unclear D gene. Per germline, CDR1 MNHEY and CDR2 SMNVEV (reference sequence). This CDR3 contains 12 residues. V lost 6 bases and J 6 bases, leaving 9 bases between the germline ends. CDR3 region: CASSPLGNEQFF. The CDR3 DNA is TGTGCCAGCAGCCCGCTAGGCAATGAGCAGTTCTTC.

V is TRBV7-9 and J is TRBJ2-7, with a possible D match to TRBD1 (5 bases). This CDR3 is 12 amino acids long. Germline lookup yields CDR1 SEHNR and CDR2 FQNEAQ (reference sequence). Trimming cost V 10 bases and J 5 bases, with 15 bases left between them. The CDR3 region is CATGPGINEQYV. DNA for the CDR3: TGTGCCACCGGCCCAGGGATAAACGAGCAGTACGTC.

The chain recombines TRBV14 with TRBJ1-2; 7 nucleotides match TRBD1. V was pared by 2 bases and J by 3 bases, with 18 bases of the junction left unmatched. Per the germline V gene, CDR1 is SGHDN and CDR2 is FVKESK. This CDR3 has 19 amino acids. CDR3 amino acids: CASSQFRPHPGQPHYGYTF. CDR3 coding DNA: TGTGCCAGCAGCCAATTTCGGCCACACCCGGGACAGCCCCACTATGGCTACACCTTC.

This rearrangement joins TRBV27 to TRBJ1-2; maybe TRBD1 (6 bases). V gave up 0 bases and J gave up 2 bases, with 7 bases separating them. Germline assignment: CDR1 MNHEY and CDR2 SMNVEV (reference sequence). The CDR3 is 14 amino acids. CDR3 coding DNA: TGTGCCAGCAGTTTATCCACAGGGAACTATGGCTACACCTTC. Protein: CASSLSTGNYGYTF.

CDR3: CASSATRRDKGQPQHF. CDR3 in DNA: TGTGCCAGCAGCGCCACCCGCCGGGACAAGGGGCAGCCCCAGCATTTT. The gene calls are TRBV2 and TRBJ1-5, with D possibly matching TRBD1 (6 bases). The CDR3 runs 16 residues. The V gene's germline CDR1 is SNHLY and CDR2 FYNNEI. The V end was cut by 6 bases, the J end by 7 bases, with 22 bases between.

As DNA, the CDR3 is TGTGCCAGCAGCCTCTGGACTAGCGGCCACAATGAGCAGTTCTTC. This translates into CASSLWTSGHNEQFF. This chain connects TRBV11-1 to TRBJ2-1; the match to TRBD2 covers 10 bases. J gave up 5 bases and V 5 bases, and 6 bases lay outside the gene matches. This CDR3 spans 15 amino acids. Per germline, CDR1 SGHAT and CDR2 FQDESV (reference sequence).

CDR3 DNA sequence: TGTGCCAGCAGCTTTCCAGCTTTAACAGGGGGCCAAGAGACCCAGTACTTC. It yields the protein CASSFPALTGGQETQYF. The chain recombines TRBV7-2 with TRBJ2-5, with 8 bases aligning to TRBD1. Germline values: CDR1 SGHTA, CDR2 FQGNSA. The CDR3 is made up of 17 amino acids. Trimming cost V 3 bases and J 1 base; bases outside gene matches: 10. Variable domain in full (rest from reference TRBV7-2 and TRBJ2-5): GAGVSQSPSNKVTEKGKDVELRCDPISGHTALYWYRQSLGQGLEFLIYFQGNSAPDKSGLPSDRFSAERTGGSVSTLTIQRTQQEDSAVYLCASSFPALTGGQETQYFGPGTRLLVL.

V and J are TRBV29-1 and TRBJ1-1; D is unresolved. Germline CDR1 and CDR2: SQVTM and ANQGSEA. With 1 base removed from V and 4 bases from J, the gap between germline ends came to 16 bases. This CDR3 is built from 15 residues. The CDR3 loop is CSVEGLRAVGTEAFF. The CDR3 DNA is TGCAGCGTTGAAGGGTTAAGGGCAGTGGGCACTGAAGCTTTCTTT.

The chain recombines TRBV6-1 with TRBJ1-1; 9 bases agree with TRBD1. Trimming took 6 bases from V and 6 from J; bases not matched to a gene: 11. The CDR3 extends over 15 amino acids. From germline, CDR1 is MNHNS and CDR2 SASEGT. In DNA form, the CDR3 reads TGTGCCAGCAGACCCCGGGACAGGGTCGCCCCTGAAGCTTTCTTT. This codes for CASRPRDRVAPEAFF.

The V gene is TRBV2, the J gene TRBJ2-7; the match to TRBD2 covers 7 bases. Looked up from germline, CDR1 is SNHLY and CDR2 is FYNNEI. The CDR3 covers 14 residues. With 7 bases clipped from V and 0 bases from J, the junction kept 6 bases outside the gene matches. The CDR3 nucleotides are TGTGCCAGCAACCTAGCGGAGAGCTCCTACGAGCAGTACTTC. This encodes CASNLAESSYEQYF. Together with reference TRBV2 and TRBJ2-7, the CDR3 gives the full variable domain: EPEVTQTPSHQVTQMGQEVILRCVPISNHLYFYWYRQILGQKVEFLVSFYNNEISEKSEIFDDQFSVERPDGSNFTLKIRSTKLEDSAMYFCASNLAESSYEQYFGPGTRLTVT.

This chain uses TRBV14 with TRBJ2-1; a weak D match, TRBD1 (6 bases). V lost 4 bases to trimming and J lost 8 bases, with 21 bases between them. From germline, CDR1 is SGHDN and CDR2 FVKESK. The CDR3 is made up of 16 amino acids. CDR3 protein: CASSPFRGIWDDEQFF. CDR3 DNA sequence: TGTGCCAGCAGCCCCTTCAGGGGAATCTGGGATGATGAGCAGTTCTTC.

The chain combines TRBV6-5 with TRBJ1-1, with D possibly matching TRBD1 (5 bases). This CDR3 region has 15 residues. Germline V gene sequence: CDR1 MNHEY, CDR2 SVGAGI. V was trimmed by 6 bases and J by 1 base, leaving 15 bases between them. CDR3 protein: CASSFVGRGNTEAFF. CDR3 DNA: TGTGCCAGCAGCTTTGTGGGGCGGGGGAACACTGAAGCTTTCTTT.

This clone was counted once. This rearrangement joins TRBV7-9 to TRBJ2-5; 12 nucleotides line up with TRBD2. CDR1 is SEHNR and CDR2 is FQNEAQ in the germline V gene (reference sequence). CDR3 size: 16 residues. J was trimmed by 5 bases and V by 4 bases; bases with no gene match: 8. This CDR3 is CASSWTSGTDRETQYF. The CDR3 DNA reads as TGTGCCAGCAGCTGGACTAGCGGGACCGATAGGGAGACCCAGTACTTC.

The chain links TRBV19 to TRBJ2-1; 12 nucleotides agree with TRBD2. The CDR3 covers 15 residues. V lost 6 bases, J lost 4 bases, and 4 bases stayed unmatched. CDR1 is LNHDA and CDR2 is SQIVND in the germline V gene (reference sequence). Here the CDR3 reads CASSTSGGPYNEQFF. The CDR3 DNA follows: TGTGCCAGTAGCACTAGCGGGGGGCCATACAATGAGCAGTTCTTC. The full variable domain, in which reference TRBV19 and TRBJ2-1 provide the parts outside the CDR3, is DGGITQSPKYLFRKEGQNVTLSCEQNLNHDAMYWYRQDPGQGLRLIYYSQIVNDFQKGDIAEGYSVSREKKESFPLTVTSAQKNPTAFYLCASSTSGGPYNEQFFGPGTRLTVL.

The CDR3 DNA reads TGTGCCAGCAGCCCCCCCCGAGGCAGTGCGGGATCTACCGGGGATACGCAGTATTTT. Residues: CASSPPRGSAGSTGDTQYF. The chain combines TRBV7-6 with TRBJ2-3, with D possibly being TRBD2 (6 bases). Between the trimmed V and J ends, which lost 5 bases and 6 bases, there was a span of 30 bases. Germline V gene lookup returns CDR1 SGHVS and CDR2 FNYEAQ. CDR3 length: 19 residues.

The J gene is TRBJ1-3, the V gene TRBV4-1, with D uncertain. Germline V lookup: CDR1 MGHRA, CDR2 YSYEKL. CDR3 length: 15 residues. V gave up 1 base and J gave up 4 bases, with 11 bases separating them. This chain's CDR3 is CASSQARVSGNTIYF. The CDR3 DNA follows: TGCGCCAGCAGCCAAGCAAGGGTCTCAGGAAACACCATATATTTT.

The chain couples TRBV13 to TRBJ2-1; 7 positions match TRBD2. Germline loops: CDR1 PRHDT, CDR2 FYEKMQ (reference sequence). The CDR3 spans 17 residues. Losses at the gene ends were 3 bases for V and 0 bases for J; bases not matched to a gene: 8. CDR3 region: CASSFGDGGSSYNEQFF. The CDR3 DNA is TGTGCCAGCAGCTTTGGTGACGGGGGGAGCTCCTACAATGAGCAGTTCTTC.

This chain uses TRBV5-6 with TRBJ2-7; the D gene is possibly TRBD1 (6 bases). The CDR3 has 12 residues. Germline V gene data show CDR1 as SGHDT and CDR2 as YYEEEE. V was trimmed by 4 bases and J by 4 bases, leaving 9 bases between them. The CDR3 is CASSPGQYEQYF. In DNA form, the CDR3 reads TGTGCCAGCAGCCCAGGACAGTACGAGCAGTACTTC.

The chain carries TRBV4-1 and TRBJ1-4; possible D gene TRBD1, 6 bases. The CDR3 is 18 residues long. Looked up from germline, CDR1 is MGHRA and CDR2 is YSYEKL. Trimming took 1 base from V and 4 from J, leaving 19 bases between them. The CDR3: CASSQGSGKGGINEKLFF. CDR3 DNA sequence: TGCGCCAGCAGCCAAGGGTCCGGGAAGGGGGGGATTAATGAAAAACTGTTTTTT.

The chain combines TRBV13 with TRBJ1-4, with TRBD1 matching 9 bases. Germline CDR1 is PRHDT and CDR2 is FYEKMQ (reference sequence). This CDR3 is 15 amino acids long. Trimming cost V 5 bases and J 6 bases; bases outside gene matches: 7. The CDR3: CASSVRDRVHEKLFF. The CDR3 bases are TGTGCCAGCAGCGTCCGGGACAGGGTTCATGAAAAACTGTTTTTT.

Note on this clone: Germline is not matched at one junction end, which may reflect a read error. The sample has other DNA sequences that encode this CDR3 too. This chain joins TRBV7-7 and TRBJ2-5; D is perhaps TRBD2 (6 bases). In germline, CDR1 is SSHAT, CDR2 FNYEAQ (reference sequence). The CDR3 is made up of 13 amino acids. CDR3 sequence (DNA): TGTGCTAGCAGCTCCCGACTAGAAGAGACCCAGTACTTC. It is translated as CASSSRLEETQYF.